The TCR beta chain described here comes from a study of blood T cells in healthy people across ages. Overall study: Capture by template switching was about one barcoded beta molecule per two T cells. Study-level points and caveats: Naive and antigen-experienced cells were not separated, limiting conclusive comparison. Estimated diversity that came from one million T cells was considered an underestimate.

Primed by a sample-barcoded 5' primer and a J-beta primer mix, a second PCR proceeded for roughly 6 to 12 cycles. A single record per CDR3 protein comes from TCRdb applying MiXCR to the 5' RACE reads. This sample carries about 640,000 distinct CDR3 sequences, approximately 30% of them seen once, and the ten largest clones take 15% to 19%. Between the trimmed V and J ends, which lost 5 bases and 4 bases, there was a span of 12 bases. This CDR3 is 15 amino acids long. CDR1 is SEHNR and CDR2 is FQNEAQ in the germline V gene (reference sequence). This clonotype was counted at least ten times. Antigen specificity is unknown.

This sequence was found in a woman of 80 years or more in good health. The sample comprised blood. The rearrangement joins TRBV7-9 to TRBJ2-6; TRBD1 is a possible D gene (5 bases). CDR3 residues: CASSMDTSGANVLTF. CDR3 bases: TGTGCCAGCAGCATGGACACTTCGGGGGCCAACGTCCTGACTTTC.